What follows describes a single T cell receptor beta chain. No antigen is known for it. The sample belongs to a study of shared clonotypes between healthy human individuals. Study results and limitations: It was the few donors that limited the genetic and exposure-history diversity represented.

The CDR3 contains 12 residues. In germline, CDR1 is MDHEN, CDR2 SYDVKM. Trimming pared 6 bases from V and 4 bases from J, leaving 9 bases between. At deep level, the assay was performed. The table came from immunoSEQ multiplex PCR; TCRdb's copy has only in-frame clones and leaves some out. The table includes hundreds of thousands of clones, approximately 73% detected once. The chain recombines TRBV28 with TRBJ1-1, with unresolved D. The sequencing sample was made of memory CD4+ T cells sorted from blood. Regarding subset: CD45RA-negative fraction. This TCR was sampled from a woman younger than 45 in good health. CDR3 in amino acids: CASSIRPTEAFF. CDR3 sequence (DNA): TGTGCCAGCAGCATACGCCCCACTGAAGCTTTCTTT.